This paragraph reports one TCR beta chain. Its antigen remains unidentified. The data were taken from a study of identical twins. General observations from the study: Insertions were reduced in abundant cord blood beta clonotypes but not in memory repertoires. Where beta out-of-frame sequences were concerned, excess twin sharing was weaker.

One entry per CDR3 protein results from TCRdb running MiXCR on the 5' RACE reads. The sample lists over 500,000 distinct CDR3 sequences; roughly 21% were seen once. Trimming took off 2 bases at V and 8 bases at J, with 21 bases between the two ends. This CDR3 region has 16 residues. CDR1 SNHLY and CDR2 FYNNEI come from the germline V gene. This same sample was also part of a study on T cells expressing NK-cell markers. That paper states: Within the sequenced cohort of eight donors, seven exhibited HCMV seropositivity and one was seronegative. These clonotypes also led the CD3+CD56-NKG2C+ fraction in a handful of donors.

This sequence was found in a woman under 30 in good health. V is TRBV2 and J is TRBJ1-2; the D gene is possibly TRBD1 (5 bases). Sequencing was carried out using CD4+ T cells sorted from blood. The CDR3 protein is CASSEFGRDYRLGYTF. CDR3 DNA sequence: TGTGCCAGCAGTGAATTTGGACGGGACTACCGGCTCGGCTACACCTTC.